Detailed here is one T cell receptor beta chain. Its antigen is not identified. Germline V lookup: CDR1 SGHNT, CDR2 YENEEA. CDR3 length equals 15 residues. Losses at the gene ends were 4 bases for V and 5 bases for J; bases not matched to a gene: 7. This entry belongs to a study of cytomegalovirus exposure and HLA in healthy donors. Points from the study as a whole: Reportedly, cytomegalovirus status was diagnosed with high sensitivity and specificity. The study had only CMV serostatus as immune exposure information.

Vbeta (60) and Jbeta (13) primers were used in the PCR. Using immunoSEQ multiplex PCR, the repertoire was profiled, and TCRdb retains in-frame clones only, with some absent. The sample shows about 150,000 clones, and 2.1% sits with its ten largest clones. The V call is TRBV11-3, the J call TRBJ2-5; 10 nucleotides align to TRBD1. The material sequenced was PBMCs. The clonotype was recovered from a man under 40 in good health and CMV-seronegative. CDR3 protein: CASSSTTGGRETQYF. CDR3 nucleotides: TGTGCCAGCAGCTCTACGACAGGGGGCAGGGAGACCCAGTACTTC.